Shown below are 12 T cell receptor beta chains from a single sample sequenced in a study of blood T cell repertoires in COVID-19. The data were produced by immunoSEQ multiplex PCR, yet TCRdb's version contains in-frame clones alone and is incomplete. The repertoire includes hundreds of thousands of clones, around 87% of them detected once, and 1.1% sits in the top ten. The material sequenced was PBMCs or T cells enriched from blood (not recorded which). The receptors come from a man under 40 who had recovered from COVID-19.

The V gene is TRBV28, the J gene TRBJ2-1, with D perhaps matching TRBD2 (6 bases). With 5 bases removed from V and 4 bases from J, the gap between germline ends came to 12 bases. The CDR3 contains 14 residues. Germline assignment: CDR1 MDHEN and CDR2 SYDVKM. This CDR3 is CASSPSAGYNEQFF. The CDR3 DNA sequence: TGTGCCAGCAGTCCTAGCGCAGGATACAATGAGCAGTTCTTC.

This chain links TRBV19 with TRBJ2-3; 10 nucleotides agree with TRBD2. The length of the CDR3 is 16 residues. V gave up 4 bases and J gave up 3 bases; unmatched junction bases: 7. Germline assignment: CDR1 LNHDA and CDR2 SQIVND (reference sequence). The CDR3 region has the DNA TGTGCCAGTAGTACCAGACTAGCGGGCAAAACAGATACGCAGTATTTT. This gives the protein CASSTRLAGKTDTQYF.

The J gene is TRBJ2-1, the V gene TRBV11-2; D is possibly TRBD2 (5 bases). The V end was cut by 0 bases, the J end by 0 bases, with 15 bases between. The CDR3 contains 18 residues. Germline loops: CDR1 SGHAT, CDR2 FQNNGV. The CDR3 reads CASSLDPGGSSSYNEQFF. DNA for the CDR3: TGTGCCAGCAGCTTAGATCCTGGAGGCTCGAGCTCCTACAATGAGCAGTTCTTC.

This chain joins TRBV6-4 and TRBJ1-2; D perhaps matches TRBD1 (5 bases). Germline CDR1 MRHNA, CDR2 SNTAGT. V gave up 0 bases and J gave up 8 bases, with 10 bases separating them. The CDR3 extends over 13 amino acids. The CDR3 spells CASSDSDQGGYTF. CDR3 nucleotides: TGTGCCAGCAGTGACTCAGATCAGGGAGGCTACACCTTC.

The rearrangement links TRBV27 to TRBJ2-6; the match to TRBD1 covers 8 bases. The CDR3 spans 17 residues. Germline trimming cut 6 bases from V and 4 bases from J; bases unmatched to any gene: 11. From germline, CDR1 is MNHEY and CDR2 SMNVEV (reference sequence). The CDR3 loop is CASSRRGRGMGANVLTF. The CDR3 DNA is TGTGCCAGCAGCCGCAGGGGGCGCGGAATGGGGGCCAACGTCCTGACTTTC.

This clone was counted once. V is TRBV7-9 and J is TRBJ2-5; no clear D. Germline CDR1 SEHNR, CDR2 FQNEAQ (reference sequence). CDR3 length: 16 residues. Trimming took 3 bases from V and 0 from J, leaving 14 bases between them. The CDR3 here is CASSLPFTTYQETQYF. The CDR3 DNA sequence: TGTGCCAGCAGCTTGCCCTTTACTACTTACCAAGAGACCCAGTACTTC. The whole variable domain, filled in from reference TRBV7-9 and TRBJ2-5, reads DTGVSQNPRHKITKRGQNVTFRCDPISEHNRLYWYRQTLGQGPEFLTYFQNEAQLEKSRLLSDRFSAERPKGSFSTLEIQRTEQGDSAMYLCASSLPFTTYQETQYFGPGTRLLVL.

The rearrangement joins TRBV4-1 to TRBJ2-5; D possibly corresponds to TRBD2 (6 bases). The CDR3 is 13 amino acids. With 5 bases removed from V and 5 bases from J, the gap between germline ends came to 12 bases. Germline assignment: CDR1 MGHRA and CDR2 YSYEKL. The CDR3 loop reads CASSGQGGETQYF. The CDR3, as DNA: TGCGCCAGCAGCGGGCAGGGAGGCGAGACCCAGTACTTC.

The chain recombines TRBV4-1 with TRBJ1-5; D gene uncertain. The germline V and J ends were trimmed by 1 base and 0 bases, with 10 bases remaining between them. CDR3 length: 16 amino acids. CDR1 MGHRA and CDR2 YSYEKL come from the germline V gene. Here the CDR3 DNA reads TGCGCCAGCAGCCAAGTCCTCGTTTATAGCAATCAGCCCCAGCATTTT. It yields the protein CASSQVLVYSNQPQHF.

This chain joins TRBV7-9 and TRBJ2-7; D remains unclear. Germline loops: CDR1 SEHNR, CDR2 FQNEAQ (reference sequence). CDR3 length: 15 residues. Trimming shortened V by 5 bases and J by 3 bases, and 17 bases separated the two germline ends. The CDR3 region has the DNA TGTGCCAGCAGCGCACTGAGTCATACTTACTACGAGCAGTACTTC. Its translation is CASSALSHTYYEQYF.

DNA for the CDR3: TGCGCCAGCAGCCCTGAGGGGACAGGGTTTAACGAGCAGTACTTC. This encodes CASSPEGTGFNEQYF. V gene TRBV5-1 combines with J gene TRBJ2-7, with 9 bases lining up with TRBD1. The CDR3 has 15 residues. Germline loops: CDR1 SGHRS, CDR2 YFSETQ. J lost 5 bases, V lost 4 bases, and 10 bases had no gene match.

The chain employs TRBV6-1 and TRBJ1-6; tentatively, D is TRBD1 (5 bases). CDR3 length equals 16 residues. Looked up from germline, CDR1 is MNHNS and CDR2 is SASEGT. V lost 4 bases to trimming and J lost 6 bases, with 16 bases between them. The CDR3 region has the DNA TGTGCCAGCAGTGTAACGTTTCCAGGGCTTAATTCACCCCTCCACTTT. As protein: CASSVTFPGLNSPLHF.

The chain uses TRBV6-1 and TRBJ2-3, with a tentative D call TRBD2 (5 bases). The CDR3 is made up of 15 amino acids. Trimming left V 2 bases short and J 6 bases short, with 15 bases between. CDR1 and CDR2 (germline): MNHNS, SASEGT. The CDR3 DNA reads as TGTGCCAGCAGTGAAAGTTGGACTGGAGGTGATACGCAGTATTTT. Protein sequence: CASSESWTGGDTQYF.